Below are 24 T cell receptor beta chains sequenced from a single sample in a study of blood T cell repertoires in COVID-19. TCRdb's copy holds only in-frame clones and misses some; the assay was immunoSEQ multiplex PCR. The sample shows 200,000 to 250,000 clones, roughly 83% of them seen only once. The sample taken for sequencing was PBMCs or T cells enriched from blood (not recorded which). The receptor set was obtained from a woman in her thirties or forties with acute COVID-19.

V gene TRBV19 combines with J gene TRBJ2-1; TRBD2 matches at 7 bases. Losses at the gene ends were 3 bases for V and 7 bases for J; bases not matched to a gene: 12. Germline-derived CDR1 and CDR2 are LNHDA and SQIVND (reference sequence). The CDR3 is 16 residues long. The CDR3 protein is CASSIAGVGIQNEQFF. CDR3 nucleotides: TGTGCCAGTAGTATCGCGGGGGTAGGGATACAAAATGAGCAGTTCTTC. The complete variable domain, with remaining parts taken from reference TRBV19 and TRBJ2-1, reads DGGITQSPKYLFRKEGQNVTLSCEQNLNHDAMYWYRQDPGQGLRLIYYSQIVNDFQKGDIAEGYSVSREKKESFPLTVTSAQKNPTAFYLCASSIAGVGIQNEQFFGPGTRLTVL.

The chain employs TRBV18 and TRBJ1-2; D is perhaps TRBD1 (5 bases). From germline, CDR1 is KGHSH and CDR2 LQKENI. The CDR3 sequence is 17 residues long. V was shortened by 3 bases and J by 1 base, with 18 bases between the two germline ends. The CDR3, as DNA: TGTGCCAGCTCACCGTCAACGGGGGGATCCCGTAACTATGGCTACACCTTC. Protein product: CASSPSTGGSRNYGYTF.

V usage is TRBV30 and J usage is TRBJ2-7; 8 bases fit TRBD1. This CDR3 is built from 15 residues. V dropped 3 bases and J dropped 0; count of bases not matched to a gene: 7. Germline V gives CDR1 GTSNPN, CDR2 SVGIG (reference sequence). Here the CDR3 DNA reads TGTGCCTGGAGCCCTTCAGGGGGCTACTCCTACGAGCAGTACTTC. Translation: CAWSPSGGYSYEQYF.

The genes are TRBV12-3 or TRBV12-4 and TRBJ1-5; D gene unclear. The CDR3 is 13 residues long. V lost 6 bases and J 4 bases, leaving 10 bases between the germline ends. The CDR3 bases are TGTGCCAGCAGAAAACCGGGGAATCAGCCCCAGCATTTT. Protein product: CASRKPGNQPQHF.

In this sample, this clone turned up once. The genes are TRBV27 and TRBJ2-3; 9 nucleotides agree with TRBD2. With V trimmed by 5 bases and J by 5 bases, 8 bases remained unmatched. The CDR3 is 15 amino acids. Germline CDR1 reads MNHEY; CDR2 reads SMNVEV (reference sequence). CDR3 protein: CASSPLLAGGDTQYF. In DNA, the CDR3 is TGTGCCAGCAGTCCCTTACTAGCGGGCGGAGATACGCAGTATTTT.

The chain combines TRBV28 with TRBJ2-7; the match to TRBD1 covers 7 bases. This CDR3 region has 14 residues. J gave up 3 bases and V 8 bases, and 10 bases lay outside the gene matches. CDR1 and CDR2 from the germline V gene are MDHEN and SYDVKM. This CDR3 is CASARSSGGYEQYF. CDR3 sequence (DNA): TGTGCCAGCGCGCGATCTTCAGGGGGCTACGAGCAGTACTTC. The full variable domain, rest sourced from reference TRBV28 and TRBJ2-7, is DVKVTQSSRYLVKRTGEKVFLECVQDMDHENMFWYRQDPGLGLRLIYFSYDVKMKEKGDIPEGYSVSREKKERFSLILESASTNQTSMYLCASARSSGGYEQYFGPGTRLTVT.

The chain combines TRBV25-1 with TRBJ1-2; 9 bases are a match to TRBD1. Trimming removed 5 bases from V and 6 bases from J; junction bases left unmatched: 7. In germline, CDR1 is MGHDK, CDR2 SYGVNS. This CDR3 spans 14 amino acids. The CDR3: CASSKTGGVHGYTF. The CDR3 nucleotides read TGTGCCAGCAGTAAAACAGGGGGCGTTCATGGCTACACCTTC.

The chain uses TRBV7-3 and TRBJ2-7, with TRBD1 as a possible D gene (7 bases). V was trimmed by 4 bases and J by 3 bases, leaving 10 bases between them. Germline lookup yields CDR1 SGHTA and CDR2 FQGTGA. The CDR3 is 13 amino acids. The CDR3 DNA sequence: TGTGCCAGCAGCTCGCAGGGGGGCTACGAGCAGTACTTC. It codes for CASSSQGGYEQYF. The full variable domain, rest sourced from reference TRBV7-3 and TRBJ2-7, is GAGVSQTPSNKVTEKGKYVELRCDPISGHTALYWYRQSLGQGPEFLIYFQGTGAADDSGLPNDRFFAVRPEGSVSTLKIQRTERGDSAVYLCASSSQGGYEQYFGPGTRLTVT.

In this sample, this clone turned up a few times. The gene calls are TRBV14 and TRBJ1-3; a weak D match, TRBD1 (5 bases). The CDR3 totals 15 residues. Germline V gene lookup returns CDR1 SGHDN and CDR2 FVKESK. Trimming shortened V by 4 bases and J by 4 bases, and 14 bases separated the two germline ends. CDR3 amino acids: CASSLAGLVGNTIYF. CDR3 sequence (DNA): TGTGCCAGCAGCCTAGCGGGACTAGTAGGAAACACCATATATTTT.

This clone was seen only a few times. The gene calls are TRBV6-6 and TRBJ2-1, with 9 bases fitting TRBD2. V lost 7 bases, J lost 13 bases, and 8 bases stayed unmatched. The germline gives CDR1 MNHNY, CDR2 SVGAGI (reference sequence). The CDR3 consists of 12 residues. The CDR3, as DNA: TGTGCCAGCAATAAACGGGGACTAGCCCAGTTCTTC. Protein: CASNKRGLAQFF.

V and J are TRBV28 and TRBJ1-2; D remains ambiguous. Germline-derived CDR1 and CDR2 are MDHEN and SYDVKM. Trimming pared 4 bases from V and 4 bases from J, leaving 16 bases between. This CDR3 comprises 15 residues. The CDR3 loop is CASSSGFASRYGYTF. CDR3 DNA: TGTGCCAGCAGTTCGGGGTTCGCCTCCCGCTATGGCTACACCTTC.

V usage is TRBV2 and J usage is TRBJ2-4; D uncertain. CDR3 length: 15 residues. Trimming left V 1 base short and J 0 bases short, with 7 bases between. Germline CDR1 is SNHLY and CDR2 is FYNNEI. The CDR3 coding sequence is TGTGCCAGCAGTGAAGTTCTCCTAGCCAAAAACATTCAGTACTTC. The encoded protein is CASSEVLLAKNIQYF.

CDR3 DNA sequence: TGCGCCAGCAGCGAGGAGGGTAACTATGGCTACACCTTC. Protein product: CASSEEGNYGYTF. J is TRBJ1-2 and V is TRBV5-1, with D unclear. The CDR3 loop spans 13 amino acids. CDR1 and CDR2 (germline): SGHRS, YFSETQ. Trimming stripped 4 bases from V and 1 base from J, with 8 bases between.

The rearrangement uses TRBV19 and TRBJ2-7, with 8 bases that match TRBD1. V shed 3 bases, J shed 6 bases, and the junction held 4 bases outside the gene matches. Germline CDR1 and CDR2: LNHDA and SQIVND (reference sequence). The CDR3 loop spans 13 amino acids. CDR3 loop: CASSIGQGFEQYF. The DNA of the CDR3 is TGTGCCAGTAGTATCGGACAGGGCTTCGAGCAGTACTTC.

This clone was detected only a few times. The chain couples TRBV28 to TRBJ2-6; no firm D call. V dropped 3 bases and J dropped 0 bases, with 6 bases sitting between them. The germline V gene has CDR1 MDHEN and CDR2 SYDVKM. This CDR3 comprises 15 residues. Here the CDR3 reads CASSLQFSGANVLTF. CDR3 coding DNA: TGTGCCAGCAGTTTGCAGTTCTCTGGGGCCAACGTCCTGACTTTC.

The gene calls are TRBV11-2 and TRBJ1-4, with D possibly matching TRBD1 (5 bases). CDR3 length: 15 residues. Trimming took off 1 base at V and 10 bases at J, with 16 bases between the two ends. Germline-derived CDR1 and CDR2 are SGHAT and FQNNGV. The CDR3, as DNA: TGTGCCAGCAGCTTAGGCGGGACCTCTGTTGGAAAACTGTTTTTT. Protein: CASSLGGTSVGKLFF.

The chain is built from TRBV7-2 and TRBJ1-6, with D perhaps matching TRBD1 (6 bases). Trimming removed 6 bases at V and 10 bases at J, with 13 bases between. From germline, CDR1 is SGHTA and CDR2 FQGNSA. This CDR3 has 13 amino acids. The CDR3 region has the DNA TGTGCCAGCAGTTTTAACAGGGAATCACCCCTCCACTTT. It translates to CASSFNRESPLHF.

CDR3 nucleotides: TGTGCCAGCAGCTTGAATCCTAGCCAGACATTAGAGTACGAGCAGTACTTC. Protein: CASSLNPSQTLEYEQYF. The genes are TRBV5-5 and TRBJ2-7; weak D call: TRBD2 (5 bases). CDR1 is SGHKS, CDR2 YYEKEE, per germline (reference sequence). The V gene lost 1 base and the J gene lost 4 bases, with 21 bases spanning the gap. The CDR3 has 17 amino acids.

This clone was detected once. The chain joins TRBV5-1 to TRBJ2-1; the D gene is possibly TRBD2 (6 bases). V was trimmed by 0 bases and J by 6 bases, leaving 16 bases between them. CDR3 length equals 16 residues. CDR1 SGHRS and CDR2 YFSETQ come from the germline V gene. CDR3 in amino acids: CASSLVGTLAANEQFF. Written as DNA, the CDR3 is TGCGCCAGCAGCTTGGTCGGGACTCTCGCGGCCAATGAGCAGTTCTTC.

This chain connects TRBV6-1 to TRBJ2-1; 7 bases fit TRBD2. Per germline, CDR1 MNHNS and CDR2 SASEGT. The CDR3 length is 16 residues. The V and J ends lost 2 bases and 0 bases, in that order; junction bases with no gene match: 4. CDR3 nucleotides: TGTGCCAGCAGTGAATGGTCTAGCGGCTCCTACAATGAGCAGTTCTTC. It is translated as CASSEWSSGSYNEQFF.

CDR3 in DNA: TGTGCCAGCAGCCCCTCTGGACAGGGGGGCACTGAAGCTTTCTTT. Translating gives CASSPSGQGGTEAFF. V is TRBV11-1 and J is TRBJ1-1, with 10 bases matching TRBD1. Germline-derived CDR1 and CDR2 are SGHAT and FQDESV (reference sequence). The CDR3 consists of 15 residues. V was pared by 5 bases and J by 4 bases, with 7 bases of the junction left unmatched.

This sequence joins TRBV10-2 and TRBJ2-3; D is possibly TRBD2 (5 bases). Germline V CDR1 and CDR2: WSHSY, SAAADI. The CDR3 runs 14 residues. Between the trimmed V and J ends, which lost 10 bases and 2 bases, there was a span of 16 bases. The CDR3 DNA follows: TGCGCCACTATTAGGGAGTTTGACACAGATACGCAGTATTTT. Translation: CATIREFDTDTQYF.

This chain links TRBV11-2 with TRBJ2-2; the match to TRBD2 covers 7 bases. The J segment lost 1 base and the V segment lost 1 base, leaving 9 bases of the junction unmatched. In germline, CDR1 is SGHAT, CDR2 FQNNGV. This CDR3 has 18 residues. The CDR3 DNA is TGTGCCAGCAGCTTAGCCAAGGGCGTAGCGGGGAACACCGGGGAGCTGTTTTTT. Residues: CASSLAKGVAGNTGELFF. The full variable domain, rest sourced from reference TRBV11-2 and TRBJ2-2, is EAGVAQSPRYKIIEKRQSVAFWCNPISGHATLYWYQQILGQGPKLLIQFQNNGVVDDSQLPKDRFSAERLKGVDSTLKIQPAKLEDSAVYLCASSLAKGVAGNTGELFFGEGSRLTVL.

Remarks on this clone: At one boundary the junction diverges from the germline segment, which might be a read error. The CDR3 DNA is TGTGCCAGCAGCGGCGGGACAGGGGGCGCTGCCTTT. Its translation: CASSGGTGGAAF. The chain has TRBV5-4 and TRBJ1-1, with TRBD1 matching over 12 bases. Germline values: CDR1 SGHNT, CDR2 YYREEE (reference sequence). The CDR3 is 12 residues long.